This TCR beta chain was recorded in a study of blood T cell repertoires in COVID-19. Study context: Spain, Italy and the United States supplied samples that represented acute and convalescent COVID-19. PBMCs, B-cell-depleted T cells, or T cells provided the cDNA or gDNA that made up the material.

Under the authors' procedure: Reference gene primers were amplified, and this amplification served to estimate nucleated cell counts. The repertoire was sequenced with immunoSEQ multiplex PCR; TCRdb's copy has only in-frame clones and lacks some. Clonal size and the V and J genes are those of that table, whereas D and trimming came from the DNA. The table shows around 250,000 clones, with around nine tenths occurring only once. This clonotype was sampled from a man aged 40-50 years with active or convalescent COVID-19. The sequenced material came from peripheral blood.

Here the CDR3 DNA reads TGTGCCAGCAGCCTGACAGGGGGCTTTGGAAACACCATATATTTT. Translated: CASSLTGGFGNTIYF. This rearrangement joins TRBV6-5 to TRBJ1-3, with TRBD1 matching over 10 bases. The ends lost 6 bases at V and 3 bases at J; junction bases unmatched: 5. The CDR3 runs to 15 residues. The germline CDR1 and CDR2 sequences are MNHEY and SVGAGI.